This TCR beta chain is drawn from a study of regulatory T cells in long-lasting Graves disease. General observations from the study: Persistent disease samples used TRBV28, TRBJ1-2 and TRBJ2-5 preferentially. It is possible that accuracy was reduced by the small size of the sample.

The CDR3 runs 12 residues. V lost 6 bases to trimming and J lost 8 bases, with 8 bases between them. Libraries of TCR beta came from iRepertoire HTBI primers plus Arm-PCR of CDR3 regions. From the multiplex PCR reads, TCRdb called clonotypes with MiXCR, one entry per CDR3 protein. The sample has 240,000 or so distinct CDR3 sequences, 20% to 25% seen once. The sample's time point: newly diagnosed GD, antithyroid drugs for less than 3 months. RNA from PBMCs was the source of the TCR library. The authors diagnosed Graves' disease using American Thyroid Association guidelines. One endocrinology department in Xi'an, China, was where patients came from. This clonotype was detected ten times or more. The antigen is not known.

This receptor was taken from a female donor with Graves disease. The chain links TRBV12-3 or TRBV12-4 to TRBJ1-6; D gene unclear. The material was peripheral blood mononuclear cells (PBMCs), obtained at new diagnosis, from a patient treated with antithyroid drugs. Written as DNA, the CDR3 is TGTGCCAGCAGATCCGGGGATTCACCCCTCCACTTT. Translation gives CASRSGDSPLHF.